The next 29 T cell receptor beta chains were all read from a single sample in a study of tumor-infiltrating lymphocytes in localized non-small cell lung cancer. The assay was immunoSEQ multiplex PCR, and TCRdb's table has in-frame clones only and misses some. The data hold 10,000 to 15,000 clones, with roughly 80% observed a single time. Material for sequencing was uninvolved lung tissue not adjacent to the tumor. These receptors were taken from a human donor with non-small cell lung cancer.

This chain links TRBV15 with TRBJ1-2, with D uncertain. The ends were cut back, 0 bases at V and 12 bases at J, with 17 bases in the middle. This CDR3 comprises 14 residues. Germline CDR1 is LNHNV and CDR2 is YYDKDF (reference sequence). Here the CDR3 reads CATSRDASADQHTF. The CDR3 nucleotides are TGTGCCACCAGCAGAGATGCATCGGCAGACCAGCACACCTTC.

The V gene is TRBV7-2, the J gene TRBJ2-7; TRBD1 matches at 7 bases. Per germline, CDR1 SGHTA and CDR2 FQGNSA. Germline trimming cut 5 bases from V and 4 bases from J; bases unmatched to any gene: 5. The CDR3 spans 13 residues. The CDR3: CASSHKQGYEQYF. The CDR3 region has the DNA TGTGCCAGCAGCCACAAACAGGGGTACGAGCAGTACTTC.

This clone was counted a single time. The chain employs TRBV12-5 and TRBJ2-5; the D gene could be TRBD1 or TRBD2 (5 bases each). CDR1 is LGHNT and CDR2 is FRNRAP in the germline V gene. Trimming took 0 bases from V and 5 from J, leaving 16 bases between them. This CDR3 contains 16 residues. This CDR3 is CASGLVNRWGWETQYF. The CDR3 DNA follows: TGTGCTAGTGGTTTGGTGAATCGTTGGGGGTGGGAGACCCAGTACTTC.

The table lists this clone with a count of one. CDR3 sequence reads: CASSNKQGRRYGYTF. For the CDR3, the DNA is TGTGCCAGTAGCAACAAACAGGGGCGGCGGTATGGCTACACCTTC. The chain combines TRBV19 with TRBJ1-2, with 7 bases identical to TRBD1. V lost 6 bases and J lost 5; bases outside the gene matches: 12. From germline, CDR1 is LNHDA and CDR2 SQIVND (reference sequence). This CDR3 region has 15 residues.

The chain uses TRBV21-1 and TRBJ1-6. TRBV21-1 is designated a pseudogene. The CDR3 spans 18 residues. In DNA, the CDR3 is TGTGCCAGCAGCATCGTGCCAGGAGGAAACTCCTATAATTCACCCCTCCACTTT. It encodes CASSIVPGGNSYNSPLHF.

This clone was picked up a small number of times. This chain links TRBV6-1 with TRBJ1-6; no reliable D call. Germline CDR1 and CDR2: MNHNS and SASEGT. V was pared by 11 bases and J by 0 bases, with 8 bases between. The CDR3 has 13 residues. This chain's CDR3 is CAVGISYNSPLHF. The CDR3 DNA reads TGTGCCGTCGGGATCTCCTATAATTCACCCCTCCACTTT.

The J gene is TRBJ1-5, the V gene TRBV5-6, with D perhaps TRBD1 (5 bases). The V end lost 3 bases, the J end lost 3 bases, and 7 bases lay between the germline ends. Germline CDR1 reads SGHDT; CDR2 reads YYEEEE. The CDR3 length is 13 residues. CDR3 in DNA: TGTGCCAGCAGCTATGGACACAATCAGCCCCAGCATTTT. It translates to CASSYGHNQPQHF.

CDR3 amino acids: CASKSGTDNYGYTF. The CDR3 coding sequence is TGCGCCAGCAAATCCGGGACAGATAACTATGGCTACACCTTC. This chain connects TRBV5-1 to TRBJ1-2; 7 bases are shared with TRBD1. The V and J ends lost 6 bases and 1 base, in that order; junction bases with no gene match: 6. The CDR3 consists of 14 residues. Germline CDR1 and CDR2: SGHRS and YFSETQ.

The CDR3 here is CASSTARDLNRLGAQYF. The CDR3 DNA reads as TGTGCCAGTAGTACAGCCCGGGACCTAAACCGATTAGGGGCGCAGTATTTT. The rearrangement joins TRBV19 to TRBJ2-3; tentatively, D is TRBD1 or TRBD2 (5 bases each). Germline CDR1 is LNHDA and CDR2 is SQIVND (reference sequence). The CDR3 has 17 residues. V was pared by 4 bases and J by 10 bases, with 27 bases between.

Comment on this clone: One junction end disagrees with the germline gene, perhaps due to a read error. This chain uses TRBV7-2 with TRBJ2-1, with D perhaps assigned TRBD1 or TRBD2 (5 bases each). Germline V gives CDR1 SGHTA, CDR2 FQGNSA. This CDR3 is 14 amino acids long. The CDR3: CASSLGGFYDEQFF. Here the CDR3 DNA reads TGTGCCAGCAGCTTAGGGGGGTTCTACGATGAGCAGTTCTTC.

This sequence joins TRBV6-6 and TRBJ1-1; D not certain. The V gene lost 0 bases and the J gene lost 7 bases, with 9 bases spanning the gap. Germline CDR1 MNHNY, CDR2 SVGAGI (reference sequence). The CDR3 has 13 amino acids. CDR3 nucleotide sequence: TGTGCCAGCAGTTACTCGAGGGAACGTGAAGCTTTCTTT. It yields the protein CASSYSREREAFF.

On this clone itself: One end of the junction is discordant with germline, which a read error may explain. The genes are TRBV5-1 and TRBJ1-5; the D gene is possibly TRBD1 (5 bases). This CDR3 has 13 amino acids. The germline V gene encodes CDR1 SGHRS and CDR2 YFSETQ. CDR3 sequence reads: CASSGGTSAPQHF. In DNA, the CDR3 is TGTGCCAGCAGCGGGGGGACCTCGGCGCCCCAGCATTTT.

The chain joins TRBV4-1 to TRBJ2-1, with D uncertain. The CDR3 extends over 12 amino acids. Germline CDR1 and CDR2: MGHRA and YSYEKL. The V end was cut by 2 bases, the J end by 7 bases, with 6 bases between. This CDR3 is CASSQPMNEQFF. The CDR3 DNA sequence: TGCGCCAGCAGCCAACCAATGAATGAGCAGTTCTTC.

The chain's CDR3 is CASSSGTARGNEKLFF. The DNA for the CDR3 is TGCGCCAGCAGCTCGGGGACAGCCAGGGGTAATGAAAAACTGTTTTTT. This chain connects TRBV5-1 to TRBJ1-4; TRBD1 agrees at 7 bases. After removal of 3 bases from V and 4 bases from J, the junction contained 9 bases not matched to a gene. The CDR3 is 16 amino acids. Germline V gives CDR1 SGHRS, CDR2 YFSETQ.

This rearrangement joins TRBV5-1 to TRBJ2-2; 8 bases agree with TRBD2. Germline V lookup: CDR1 SGHRS, CDR2 YFSETQ. Losses at the gene ends were 3 bases for V and 3 bases for J; bases not matched to a gene: 1. The CDR3 totals 14 residues. The CDR3 DNA follows: TGCGCCAGCAGCTCCGGGGGGGACACCGGGGAGCTGTTTTTT. As protein: CASSSGGDTGELFF.

CDR3 sequence reads: CASSAGVDTEAFF. CDR3 DNA sequence: TGTGCCAGCAGCGCGGGGGTAGACACTGAAGCTTTCTTT. V gene TRBV11-3 combines with J gene TRBJ1-1; perhaps TRBD1 as D (5 bases). The CDR3 has 13 amino acids. Germline CDR1 reads SGHNT; CDR2 reads YENEEA. The ends were cut back, 5 bases at V and 3 bases at J, with 10 bases in the middle. The entire variable domain, with the rest obtained from reference TRBV11-3 and TRBJ1-1, is as follows: EAGVVQSPRYKIIEKKQPVAFWCNPISGHNTLYWYLQNLGQGPELLIRYENEEAVDDSQLPKDRFSAERLKGVDSTLKIQPAELGDSAVYLCASSAGVDTEAFFGQGTRLTVV.

This chain joins TRBV9 and TRBJ2-2; 9 bases fit TRBD1. The CDR3 covers 15 residues. The V gene's germline CDR1 is SGDLS and CDR2 YYNGEE. J was trimmed by 5 bases and V by 1 base; bases with no gene match: 3. The CDR3 DNA reads TGTGCCAGCAGCGTAACAGGGGGCTGGACCGGGGAGCTGTTTTTT. It encodes CASSVTGGWTGELFF. Filled out from reference TRBV9 and TRBJ2-2, the complete variable domain reads DSGVTQTPKHLITATGQRVTLRCSPRSGDLSVYWYQQSLDQGLQFLIQYYNGEERAKGNILERFSAQQFPDLHSELNLSSLELGDSALYFCASSVTGGWTGELFFGEGSRLTVL.

On this clone itself: Germline is not matched at one junction end, which may reflect a read error. The V call is TRBV4-3, the J call TRBJ1-1; tentatively, D is TRBD1 (6 bases). The CDR3 extends over 15 amino acids. The V gene's germline CDR1 is LGHNA and CDR2 YSLEER. The CDR3 region has the DNA TGCGCCAGCAGCCAAGGTTCAGGGGTGAAGACTGAAGCTTTCTTT. Protein product: CASSQGSGVKTEAFF.

This rearrangement joins TRBV19 to TRBJ2-1; 11 bases match TRBD2. Germline V gene data show CDR1 as LNHDA and CDR2 as SQIVND (reference sequence). The length of the CDR3 is 17 residues. Trimming cost V 5 bases and J 0 bases; bases outside gene matches: 6. This CDR3 is CASSFLAGGISYNEQFF. In DNA form, the CDR3 reads TGTGCCAGTAGTTTCCTAGCGGGGGGAATCTCCTACAATGAGCAGTTCTTC.

The chain links TRBV6-5 to TRBJ1-4; the D gene is possibly TRBD1 (6 bases). V was clipped by 6 bases and J by 4 bases, with 15 bases between them. The CDR3 consists of 15 residues. Germline V gene sequence: CDR1 MNHEY, CDR2 SVGAGI. The CDR3 DNA follows: TGTGCCAGCAGAACCCAGGGGACCGATAATGAAAAACTGTTTTTT. The encoded protein is CASRTQGTDNEKLFF.

This rearrangement joins TRBV28 to TRBJ1-5, with 7 bases fitting TRBD1. V shed 6 bases, J shed 7 bases, and the junction held 12 bases outside the gene matches. CDR1 and CDR2 (germline): MDHEN, SYDVKM. CDR3 length: 15 amino acids. The CDR3 nucleotides are TGTGCCAGCAGCCCAGCAGGGGGGGCGGCCCAGCCCCAGCATTTT. Residues: CASSPAGGAAQPQHF.

This clone was counted a single time. V and J are TRBV6-1 and TRBJ2-5, with 11 bases aligning to TRBD1. Germline values: CDR1 MNHNS, CDR2 SASEGT. The CDR3 contains 15 residues. Trimming at V came to 6 bases and at J to 1 base, leaving 4 bases not matched to a gene. Here the CDR3 DNA reads TGTGCCAGCAGCACCGGGACAGGGGGCCAAGAGACCCAGTACTTC. It is translated as CASSTGTGGQETQYF.

The V and J genes are TRBV4-3 and TRBJ1-2; TRBD1 matches at 10 bases. This CDR3 comprises 14 residues. The junction had 5 bases not matched to a gene; V was cut back by 3 bases and J by 7 bases. The germline V gene encodes CDR1 LGHNA and CDR2 YSLEER. The CDR3 coding sequence is TGCGCCAGCAGCCAGCTGGACAGGGGGGTTGGCTACACCTTC. Its translation: CASSQLDRGVGYTF.

The chain is built from TRBV11-1 and TRBJ2-3; no definite D call. The CDR3 sequence is 11 residues long. Per germline, CDR1 SGHAT and CDR2 FQDESV (reference sequence). Trimming removed 5 bases at V and 8 bases at J, with 8 bases between. The CDR3 is CASSPGGTQYF. The CDR3 coding sequence is TGTGCCAGCAGCCCAGGCGGTACGCAGTATTTT.

Only one count was recorded for this clone. This rearrangement joins TRBV19 to TRBJ1-2; the D gene is possibly TRBD1 (6 bases). V shed 10 bases and J shed 5 bases, with 23 bases lying between them. Germline-derived CDR1 and CDR2 are LNHDA and SQIVND (reference sequence). The CDR3 has 15 residues. CDR3: CATASQGLGGYGYTF. In DNA form, the CDR3 reads TGTGCCACTGCATCACAGGGATTAGGGGGTTATGGCTACACCTTC.

The chain joins TRBV11-2 to TRBJ2-2, with D possibly TRBD1 on 5 matching bases. V was clipped by 8 bases and J by 4 bases, with 20 bases between them. CDR3 length equals 16 residues. CDR1 SGHAT and CDR2 FQNNGV come from the germline V gene. Here the CDR3 DNA reads TGTGCCAGCGGATTAGGACGACAGACGTGCACCGGGGAGCTGTTTTTT. Translation: CASGLGRQTCTGELFF.

The rearrangement links TRBV7-6 to TRBJ1-1; D remains ambiguous. Per the germline V gene, CDR1 is SGHVS and CDR2 is FNYEAQ. Between the trimmed V and J ends, which lost 2 bases and 5 bases, there was a span of 6 bases. CDR3 length equals 12 residues. As DNA, the CDR3 is TGTGCCAGCAGCTTATTGGGGACTGAAGCTTTCTTT. The encoded protein is CASSLLGTEAFF. Full variable domain (rest looked up from reference TRBV7-6 and TRBJ1-1): GAGVSQSPRYKVTKRGQDVALRCDPISGHVSLYWYRQALGQGPEFLTYFNYEAQQDKSGLPNDRFSAERPEGSISTLTIQRTEQRDSAMYRCASSLLGTEAFFGQGTRLTVV.

J is TRBJ2-3 and V is TRBV6-6; 8 nucleotides line up with TRBD2. Germline CDR1 and CDR2: MNHNY and SVGAGI (reference sequence). There are 14 residues in the CDR3. With V trimmed by 5 bases and J by 1 base, 2 bases remained unmatched. The chain's CDR3 is CASSGSGGTDTQYF. The CDR3 DNA sequence: TGTGCCAGCAGTGGTAGCGGGGGCACAGATACGCAGTATTTT.

The V call is TRBV11-3, the J call TRBJ2-7, with D possibly called TRBD1 or TRBD2 (5 bases each). The CDR3 spans 15 residues. Between the trimmed V and J ends, which lost 5 bases and 0 bases, there was a span of 14 bases. Looked up from germline, CDR1 is SGHNT and CDR2 is YENEEA. The CDR3 protein is CASSRGELSSYEQYF. CDR3 nucleotides: TGTGCCAGCAGCCGGGGCGAACTCAGCTCCTACGAGCAGTACTTC.